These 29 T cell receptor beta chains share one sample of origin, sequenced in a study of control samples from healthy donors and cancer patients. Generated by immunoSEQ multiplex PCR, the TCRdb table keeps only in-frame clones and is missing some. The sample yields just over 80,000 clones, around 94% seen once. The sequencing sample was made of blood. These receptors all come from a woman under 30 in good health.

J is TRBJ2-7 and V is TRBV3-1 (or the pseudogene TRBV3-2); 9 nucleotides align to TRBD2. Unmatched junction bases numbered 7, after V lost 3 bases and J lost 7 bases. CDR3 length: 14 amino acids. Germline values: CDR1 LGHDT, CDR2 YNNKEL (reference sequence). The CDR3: CASSHSGRAKEQYF. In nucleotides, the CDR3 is TGTGCCAGCAGCCATAGCGGGAGAGCAAAAGAGCAGTACTTC.

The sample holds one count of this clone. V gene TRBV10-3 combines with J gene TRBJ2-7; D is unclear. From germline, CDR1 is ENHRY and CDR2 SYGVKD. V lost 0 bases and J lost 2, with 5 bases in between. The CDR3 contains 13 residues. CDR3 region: CAISESNAYEQYF. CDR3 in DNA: TGTGCCATCAGTGAGTCGAACGCCTACGAGCAGTACTTC.

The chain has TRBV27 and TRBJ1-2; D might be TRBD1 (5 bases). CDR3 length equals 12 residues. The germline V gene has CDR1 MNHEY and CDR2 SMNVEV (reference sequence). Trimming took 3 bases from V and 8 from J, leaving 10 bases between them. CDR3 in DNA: TGTGCCAGCAGTTTTTCAGGGCACGGCTACACCTTC. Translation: CASSFSGHGYTF.

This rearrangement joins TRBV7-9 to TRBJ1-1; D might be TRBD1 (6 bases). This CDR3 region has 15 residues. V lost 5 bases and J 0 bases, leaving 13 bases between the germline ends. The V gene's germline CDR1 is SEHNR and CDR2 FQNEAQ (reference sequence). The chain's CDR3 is CASSQGWGMNTEAFF. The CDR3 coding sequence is TGTGCCAGCAGCCAGGGGTGGGGAATGAACACTGAAGCTTTCTTT.

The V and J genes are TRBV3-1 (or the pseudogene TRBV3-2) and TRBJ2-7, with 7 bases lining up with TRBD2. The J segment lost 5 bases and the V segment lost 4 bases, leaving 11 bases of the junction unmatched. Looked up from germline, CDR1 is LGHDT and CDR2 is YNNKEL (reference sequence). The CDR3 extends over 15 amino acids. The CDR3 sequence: CASSLLLRREDEQYF. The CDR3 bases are TGTGCCAGCAGCCTGCTTTTGAGACGGGAGGACGAGCAGTACTTC.

The CDR3 DNA reads as TGTGCCAGCAGTGGACAGGGGATGGGGAACACTGAAGCTTTCTTT. Translating it yields CASSGQGMGNTEAFF. This chain links TRBV28 with TRBJ1-1, with 9 bases fitting TRBD1. Germline trimming cut 5 bases from V and 1 base from J; bases unmatched to any gene: 5. The CDR3 covers 15 residues. CDR1 and CDR2 (germline): MDHEN, SYDVKM.

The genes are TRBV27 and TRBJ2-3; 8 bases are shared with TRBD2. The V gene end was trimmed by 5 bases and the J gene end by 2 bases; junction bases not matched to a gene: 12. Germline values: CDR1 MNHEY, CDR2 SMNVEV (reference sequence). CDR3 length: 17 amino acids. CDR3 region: CASSTYEREGITDTQYF. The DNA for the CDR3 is TGTGCCAGCAGTACCTACGAACGGGAGGGGATCACAGATACGCAGTATTTT.

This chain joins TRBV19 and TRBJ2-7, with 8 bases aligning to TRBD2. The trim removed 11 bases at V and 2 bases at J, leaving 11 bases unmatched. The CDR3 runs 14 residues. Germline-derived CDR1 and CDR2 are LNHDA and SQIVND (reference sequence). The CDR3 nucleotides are TGTGCCTCTCGTCCCGCGGGGGGTCCCTACGAGCAGTACTTC. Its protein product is CASRPAGGPYEQYF.

The CDR3 DNA sequence: TGTGCCAGCAGCCGACAGGGAGGCTCTGGAAACACCATATATTTT. As protein: CASSRQGGSGNTIYF. V and J are TRBV5-8 and TRBJ1-3; 7 nucleotides agree with TRBD1. In germline, CDR1 is SGHTS, CDR2 YDEGEE. The CDR3 length is 15 residues. V shed 4 bases and J 0 bases; nucleotides not matched to a gene: 4. Full variable domain (missing parts from reference TRBV5-8 and TRBJ1-3): EAGVTQSPTHLIKTRGQQATLRCSPISGHTSVYWYQQALGLGLQFLLWYDEGEERNRGNFPPRFSGRQFPNYSSELNVNALELEDSALYLCASSRQGGSGNTIYFGEGSWLTVV.

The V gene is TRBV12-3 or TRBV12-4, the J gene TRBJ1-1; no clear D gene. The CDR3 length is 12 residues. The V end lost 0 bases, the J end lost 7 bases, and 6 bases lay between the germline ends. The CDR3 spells CASSLAMYEAFF. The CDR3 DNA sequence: TGTGCCAGCAGTTTAGCAATGTATGAAGCTTTCTTT.

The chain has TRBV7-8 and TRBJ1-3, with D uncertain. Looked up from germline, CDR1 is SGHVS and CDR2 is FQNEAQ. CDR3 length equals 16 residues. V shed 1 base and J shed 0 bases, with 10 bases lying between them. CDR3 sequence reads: CASSLVPSDSGNTIYF. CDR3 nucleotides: TGTGCCAGCAGCTTAGTCCCATCTGACTCTGGAAACACCATATATTTT.

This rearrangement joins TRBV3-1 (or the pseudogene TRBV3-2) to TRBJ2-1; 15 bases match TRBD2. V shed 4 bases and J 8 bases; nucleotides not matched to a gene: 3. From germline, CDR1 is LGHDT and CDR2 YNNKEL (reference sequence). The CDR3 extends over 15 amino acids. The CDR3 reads CASSRTSGGVDEQFF. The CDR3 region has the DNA TGTGCCAGCAGCCGGACTAGCGGGGGGGTGGATGAGCAGTTCTTC.

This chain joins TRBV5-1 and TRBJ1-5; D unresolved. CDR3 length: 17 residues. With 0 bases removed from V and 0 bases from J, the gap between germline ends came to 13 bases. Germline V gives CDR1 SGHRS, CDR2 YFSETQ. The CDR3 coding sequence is TGCGCCAGCAGCTTGGACCCTGACCGAAGTAGCAATCAGCCCCAGCATTTT. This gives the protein CASSLDPDRSSNQPQHF.

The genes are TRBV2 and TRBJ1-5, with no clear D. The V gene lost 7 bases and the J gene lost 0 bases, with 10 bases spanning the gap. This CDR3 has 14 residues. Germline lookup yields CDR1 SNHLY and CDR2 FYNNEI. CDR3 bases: TGTGCCAGCAATCTAGAATATAGCAATCAGCCCCAGCATTTT. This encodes CASNLEYSNQPQHF.

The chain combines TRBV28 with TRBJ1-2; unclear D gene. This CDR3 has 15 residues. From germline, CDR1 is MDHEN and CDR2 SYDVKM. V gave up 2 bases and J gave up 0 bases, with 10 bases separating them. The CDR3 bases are TGTGCCAGCAGTTTAAGAGACCGCCCTAACTATGGCTACACCTTC. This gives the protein CASSLRDRPNYGYTF.

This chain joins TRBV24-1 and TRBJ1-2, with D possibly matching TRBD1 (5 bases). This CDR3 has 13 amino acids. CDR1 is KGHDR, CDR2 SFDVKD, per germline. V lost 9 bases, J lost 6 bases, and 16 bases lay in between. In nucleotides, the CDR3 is TGTGCCACCCCAGGGCAGGGAAGCGATGGCTACACCTTC. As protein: CATPGQGSDGYTF.

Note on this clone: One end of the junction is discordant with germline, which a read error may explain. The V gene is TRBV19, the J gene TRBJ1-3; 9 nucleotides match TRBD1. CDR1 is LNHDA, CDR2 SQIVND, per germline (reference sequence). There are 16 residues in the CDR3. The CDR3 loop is CASSIGQGNSGNTIYF. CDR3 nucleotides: TGTGCCAGTAGCATAGGACAGGGGAATTCTGGAAACACCATATATTTT.

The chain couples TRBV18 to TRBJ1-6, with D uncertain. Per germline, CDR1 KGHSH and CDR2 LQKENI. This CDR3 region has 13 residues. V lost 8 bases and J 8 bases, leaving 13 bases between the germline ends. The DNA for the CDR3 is TGTGCCAGCACCTGGGAACTGGATTCACCCCTCCACTTT. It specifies CASTWELDSPLHF.

CDR3 amino acids: CATFPVGEQYF. The CDR3 DNA is TGTGCCACCTTTCCGGTTGGCGAGCAGTACTTC. This sequence joins TRBV7-8 and TRBJ2-7; D unresolved. The CDR3 has 11 residues. Trimming took 10 bases from V and 6 from J, leaving 13 bases between them. Looked up from germline, CDR1 is SGHVS and CDR2 is FQNEAQ.

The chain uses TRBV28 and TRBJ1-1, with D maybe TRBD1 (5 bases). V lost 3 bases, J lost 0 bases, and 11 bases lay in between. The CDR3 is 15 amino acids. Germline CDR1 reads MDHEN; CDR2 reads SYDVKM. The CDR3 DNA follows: TGTGCCAGCAGTTTGCCCAGGGCCTTGAACACTGAAGCTTTCTTT. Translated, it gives CASSLPRALNTEAFF.

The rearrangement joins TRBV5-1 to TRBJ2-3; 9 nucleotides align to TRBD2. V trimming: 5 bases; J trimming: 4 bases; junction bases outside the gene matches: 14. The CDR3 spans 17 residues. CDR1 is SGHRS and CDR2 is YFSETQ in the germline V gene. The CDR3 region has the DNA TGCGCCAGCAGGACCCTTAAAGGGCGGGAGGGCGCAGATACGCAGTATTTT. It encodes CASRTLKGREGADTQYF.

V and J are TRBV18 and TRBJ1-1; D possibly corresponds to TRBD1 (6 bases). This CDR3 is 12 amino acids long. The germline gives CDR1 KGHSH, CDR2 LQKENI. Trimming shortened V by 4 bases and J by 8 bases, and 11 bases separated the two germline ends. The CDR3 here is CASSHAGTEAFF. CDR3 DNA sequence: TGTGCCAGCTCACACGCCGGGACAGAAGCTTTCTTT.

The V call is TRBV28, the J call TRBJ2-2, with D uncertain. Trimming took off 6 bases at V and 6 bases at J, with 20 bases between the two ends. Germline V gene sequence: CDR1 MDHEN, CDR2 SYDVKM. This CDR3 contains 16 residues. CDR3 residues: CASSPHLLDNAGELFF. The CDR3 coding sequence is TGTGCCAGCAGCCCACATTTGCTAGATAACGCCGGGGAGCTGTTTTTT.

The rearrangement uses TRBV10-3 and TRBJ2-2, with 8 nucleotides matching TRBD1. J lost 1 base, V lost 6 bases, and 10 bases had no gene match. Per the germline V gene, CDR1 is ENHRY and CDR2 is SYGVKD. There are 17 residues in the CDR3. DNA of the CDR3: TGTGCCATCAGCGCAGGGGGCTCCCTAATGAACACCGGGGAGCTGTTTTTT. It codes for CAISAGGSLMNTGELFF.

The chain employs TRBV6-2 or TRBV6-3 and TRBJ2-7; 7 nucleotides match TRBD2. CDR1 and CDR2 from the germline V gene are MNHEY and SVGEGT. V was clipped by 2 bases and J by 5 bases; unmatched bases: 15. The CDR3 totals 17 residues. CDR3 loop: CASSYPLAAGAPNEQYF. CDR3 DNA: TGTGCCAGCAGTTACCCCCTCGCGGCGGGAGCCCCCAACGAGCAGTACTTC.

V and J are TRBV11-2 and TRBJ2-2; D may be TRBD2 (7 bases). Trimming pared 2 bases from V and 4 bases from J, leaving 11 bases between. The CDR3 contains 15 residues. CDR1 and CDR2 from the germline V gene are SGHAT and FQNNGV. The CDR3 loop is CASSLTGGGTGELFF. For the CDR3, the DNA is TGTGCCAGCAGCTTAACGGGGGGCGGCACCGGGGAGCTGTTTTTT.

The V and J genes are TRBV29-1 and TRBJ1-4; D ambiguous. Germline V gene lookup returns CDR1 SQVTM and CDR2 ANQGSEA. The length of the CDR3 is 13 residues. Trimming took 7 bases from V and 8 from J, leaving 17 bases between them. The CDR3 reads CSAAPGVEEKLFF. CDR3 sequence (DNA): TGCAGCGCCGCCCCGGGAGTAGAGGAAAAACTGTTTTTT. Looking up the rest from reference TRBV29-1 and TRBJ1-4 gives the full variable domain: SAVISQKPSRDICQRGTSLTIQCQVDSQVTMMFWYRQQPGQSLTLIATANQGSEATYESGFVIDKFPISRPNLTFSTLTVSNMSPEDSSIYLCSAAPGVEEKLFFGSGTQLSVL.

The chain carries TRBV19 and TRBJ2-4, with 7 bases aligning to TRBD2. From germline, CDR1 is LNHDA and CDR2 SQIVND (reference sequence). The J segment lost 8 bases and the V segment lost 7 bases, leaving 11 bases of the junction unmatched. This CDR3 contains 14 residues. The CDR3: CASTTWEGSYIQYF. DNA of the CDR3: TGTGCCAGTACCACATGGGAGGGTTCATACATTCAGTACTTC.

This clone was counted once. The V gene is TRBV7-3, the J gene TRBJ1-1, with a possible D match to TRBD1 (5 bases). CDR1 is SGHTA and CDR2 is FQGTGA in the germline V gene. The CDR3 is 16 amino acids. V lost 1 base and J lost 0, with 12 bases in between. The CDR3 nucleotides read TGTGCCAGCAGCTTAATCAGGGCCAACATGAACACTGAAGCTTTCTTT. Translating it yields CASSLIRANMNTEAFF.